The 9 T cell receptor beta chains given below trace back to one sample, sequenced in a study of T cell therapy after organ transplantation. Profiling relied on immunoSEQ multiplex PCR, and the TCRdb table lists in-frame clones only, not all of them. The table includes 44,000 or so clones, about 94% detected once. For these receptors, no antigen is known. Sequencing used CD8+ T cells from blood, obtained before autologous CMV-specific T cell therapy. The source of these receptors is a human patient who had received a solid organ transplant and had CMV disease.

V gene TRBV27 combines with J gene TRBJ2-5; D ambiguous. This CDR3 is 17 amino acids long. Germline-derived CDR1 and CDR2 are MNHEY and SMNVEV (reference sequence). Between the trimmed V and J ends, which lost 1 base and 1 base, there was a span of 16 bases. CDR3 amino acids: CASSLFSGGWSQETQYF. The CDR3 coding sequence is TGTGCCAGCAGTTTATTCTCTGGCGGTTGGAGCCAAGAGACCCAGTACTTC.

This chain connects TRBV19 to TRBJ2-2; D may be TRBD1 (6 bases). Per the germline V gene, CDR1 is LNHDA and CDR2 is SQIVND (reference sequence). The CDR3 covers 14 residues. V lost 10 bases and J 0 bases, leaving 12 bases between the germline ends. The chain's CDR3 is CATLDRSNTGELFF. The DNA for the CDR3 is TGTGCCACTTTGGACAGATCGAACACCGGGGAGCTGTTTTTT.

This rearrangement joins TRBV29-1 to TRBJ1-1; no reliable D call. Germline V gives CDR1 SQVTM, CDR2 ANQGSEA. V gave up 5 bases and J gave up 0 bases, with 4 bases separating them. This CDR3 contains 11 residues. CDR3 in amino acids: CSVRLNTEAFF. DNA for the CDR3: TGCAGCGTTCGGTTGAACACTGAAGCTTTCTTT.

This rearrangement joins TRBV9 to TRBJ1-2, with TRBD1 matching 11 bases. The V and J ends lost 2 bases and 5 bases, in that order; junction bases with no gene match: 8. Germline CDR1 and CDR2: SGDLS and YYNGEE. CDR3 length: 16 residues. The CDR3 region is CASSVLPGTGGYGYTF. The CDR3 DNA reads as TGTGCCAGCAGCGTTCTCCCCGGGACAGGGGGATATGGCTACACCTTC. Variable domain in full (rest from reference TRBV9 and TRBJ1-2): DSGVTQTPKHLITATGQRVTLRCSPRSGDLSVYWYQQSLDQGLQFLIQYYNGEERAKGNILERFSAQQFPDLHSELNLSSLELGDSALYFCASSVLPGTGGYGYTFGSGTRLTVV.

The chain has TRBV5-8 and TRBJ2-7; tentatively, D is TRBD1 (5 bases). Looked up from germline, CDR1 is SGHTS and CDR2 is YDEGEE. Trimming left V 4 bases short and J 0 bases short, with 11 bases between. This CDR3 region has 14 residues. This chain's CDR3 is CASSVTVSSYEQYF. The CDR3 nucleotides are TGTGCCAGCAGCGTGACAGTCAGCTCCTACGAGCAGTACTTC.

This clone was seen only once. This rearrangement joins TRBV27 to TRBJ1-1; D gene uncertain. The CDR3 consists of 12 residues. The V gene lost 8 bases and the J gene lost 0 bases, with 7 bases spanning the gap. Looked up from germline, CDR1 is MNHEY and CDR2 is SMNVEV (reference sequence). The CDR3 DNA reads TGTGCCAGCGCGGGTCTGAACACTGAAGCTTTCTTT. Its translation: CASAGLNTEAFF.

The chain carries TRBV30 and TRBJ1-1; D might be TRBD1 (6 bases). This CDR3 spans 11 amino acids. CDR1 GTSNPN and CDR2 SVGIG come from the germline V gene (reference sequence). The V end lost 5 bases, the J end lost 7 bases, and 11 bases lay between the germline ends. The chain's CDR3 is CAWGRGGEAFF. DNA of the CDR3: TGTGCCTGGGGAAGGGGGGGTGAAGCTTTCTTT.

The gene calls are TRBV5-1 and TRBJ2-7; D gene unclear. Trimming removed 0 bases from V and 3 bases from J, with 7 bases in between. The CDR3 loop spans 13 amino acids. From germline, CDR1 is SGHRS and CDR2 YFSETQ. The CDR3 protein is CASSLGGGYEQYF. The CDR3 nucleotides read TGCGCCAGCAGCTTGGGGGGTGGCTACGAGCAGTACTTC.

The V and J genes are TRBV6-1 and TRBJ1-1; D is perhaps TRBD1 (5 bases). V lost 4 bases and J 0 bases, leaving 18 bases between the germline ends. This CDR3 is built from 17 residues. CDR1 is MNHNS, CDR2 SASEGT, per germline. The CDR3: CASSVDFGARMNTEAFF. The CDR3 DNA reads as TGTGCCAGCAGTGTGGATTTCGGGGCCAGAATGAACACTGAAGCTTTCTTT.